The 25 T cell receptor beta chains below come from one sample, sequenced in a study of T-cell reconstitution after alpha-beta-depleted transplantation in children. Preparing the TCRbeta library involved the use of unique molecular identifiers. MiXCR was run by TCRdb on the PCR reads, yielding one entry per CDR3 protein. The sample lists hundreds of thousands of distinct CDR3 sequences; around 10% were seen once. The sequencing used PBMCs from the stem cell graft donor, collected from the stem cell graft. These receptors all come from a human donor who donated a stem cell graft to a child with acute lymphoblastic leukemia.

This clonotype occurred a few times. This chain joins TRBV7-2 and TRBJ2-1; the match to TRBD2 covers 8 bases. V lost 4 bases to trimming and J lost 3 bases; unmatched junction nucleotides: 8. Germline V gives CDR1 SGHTA, CDR2 FQGNSA. This CDR3 contains 16 residues. The CDR3 reads CASSSGGVDFYNEQFF. The DNA of the CDR3 is TGTGCCAGCAGCTCGGGGGGGGTGGACTTCTACAATGAGCAGTTCTTC.

This rearrangement joins TRBV30 to TRBJ1-1; D gene uncertain. Germline CDR1 and CDR2: GTSNPN and SVGIG (reference sequence). This CDR3 is 14 amino acids long. Trimming took 1 base from V and 2 from J, leaving 11 bases between them. CDR3 nucleotides: TGTGCCTGGAGTGCGGACGGAGAAAACACTGAAGCTTTCTTT. Amino acids: CAWSADGENTEAFF.

This clonotype has only a few counts. This sequence joins TRBV6-5 and TRBJ2-5; D is undetermined. The V end was cut by 0 bases, the J end by 2 bases, with 4 bases between. CDR3 length equals 13 residues. Germline V CDR1 and CDR2: MNHEY, SVGAGI. CDR3: CASSYSWQETQYF. The CDR3 nucleotides are TGTGCCAGCAGTTACTCGTGGCAAGAGACCCAGTACTTC.

This clonotype was counted ten times or more. This chain links TRBV29-1 with TRBJ2-2, with TRBD2 matching over 10 bases. The germline CDR1 and CDR2 sequences are SQVTM and ANQGSEA. This CDR3 has 16 amino acids. V dropped 5 bases and J dropped 1; count of bases not matched to a gene: 7. The CDR3 here is CSVSLIAGGNTGELFF. The CDR3 DNA is TGCAGCGTTAGTCTCATAGCGGGGGGGAACACCGGGGAGCTGTTTTTT.

The chain combines TRBV29-1 with TRBJ2-5; 8 bases line up with TRBD1. Per the germline V gene, CDR1 is SQVTM and CDR2 is ANQGSEA. Trimming at V came to 7 bases and at J to 4 bases, leaving 8 bases not matched to a gene. CDR3 size: 13 residues. The CDR3 DNA is TGCAGCGCAGACAGGGGCCGGCGAGAGACCCAGTACTTC. Amino acid sequence: CSADRGRRETQYF.

This clonotype was counted only a few times. V gene TRBV6-1 combines with J gene TRBJ1-1; no clear D gene. The CDR3 consists of 14 residues. Germline CDR1 MNHNS, CDR2 SASEGT. V was shortened by 4 bases and J by 1 base, with 10 bases between the two germline ends. The CDR3 spells CASSVSRSNTEAFF. CDR3 DNA: TGTGCCAGCAGTGTGAGTCGTTCGAACACTGAAGCTTTCTTT.

V usage is TRBV7-6 and J usage is TRBJ2-7; D is unresolved. The CDR3 loop spans 14 amino acids. Germline values: CDR1 SGHVS, CDR2 FNYEAQ. Between the trimmed V and J ends, which lost 5 bases and 0 bases, there was a span of 11 bases. For the CDR3, the DNA is TGTGCCAGCAGCCCGGACGCCAACTCCTACGAGCAGTACTTC. It codes for CASSPDANSYEQYF.

The chain carries TRBV7-9 and TRBJ2-5; D possibly matches TRBD1 or TRBD2 (5 bases each). V dropped 5 bases and J dropped 9 bases, with 13 bases sitting between them. The CDR3 is 12 amino acids. Germline CDR1 and CDR2: SEHNR and FQNEAQ (reference sequence). In nucleotides, the CDR3 is TGTGCCAGCAGCCAGTCGGGGCGGGCCCAGTACTTC. Translation gives CASSQSGRAQYF.

This clonotype has a handful of counts. The chain has TRBV12-3 or TRBV12-4 and TRBJ2-2; D might be TRBD2 (5 bases). The CDR3 has 15 amino acids. Trimming took 6 bases from V and 6 from J, leaving 17 bases between them. CDR3 region: CASSWSSGSSGELFF. The CDR3 DNA is TGTGCCAGCAGCTGGTCTTCGGGATCCTCCGGGGAGCTGTTTTTT.

This clonotype turned up a few times. The chain combines TRBV5-1 with TRBJ2-3, with 7 bases fitting TRBD2. The CDR3 length is 14 residues. The V segment lost 7 bases and the J segment 5 bases; nucleotides outside the gene matches: 10. In germline, CDR1 is SGHRS, CDR2 YFSETQ. The CDR3: CASYSGTTLDTQYF. CDR3 nucleotides: TGCGCCAGCTACTCCGGGACTACCTTAGATACGCAGTATTTT.

A single count supports this clonotype. The chain combines TRBV15 with TRBJ2-7; a weak D match, TRBD2 (5 bases). With 0 bases removed from V and 2 bases from J, the gap between germline ends came to 11 bases. In germline, CDR1 is LNHNV, CDR2 YYDKDF (reference sequence). CDR3 length equals 15 residues. The CDR3: CATSRDLGSPYEQYF. DNA for the CDR3: TGTGCCACCAGCAGAGATCTAGGGAGCCCCTACGAGCAGTACTTC.

A few counts support this clonotype. The rearrangement links TRBV2 to TRBJ1-2, with D tentatively TRBD1 (5 bases). V dropped 2 bases and J dropped 8 bases, with 24 bases sitting between them. The CDR3 spans 17 residues. Germline CDR1 is SNHLY and CDR2 is FYNNEI. CDR3 sequence reads: CASSEIPSTGSGRGYTF. DNA for the CDR3: TGTGCCAGCAGTGAAATCCCAAGTACAGGTTCGGGTAGGGGCTACACCTTC.

This clonotype was picked up a small number of times. CDR3 DNA: TGCGCCAGCAGCTTGGCCACCGGGACAGGGGGCGTGGGCAATGAGCAGTTCTTC. It codes for CASSLATGTGGVGNEQFF. The V gene is TRBV5-1, the J gene TRBJ2-1, with 12 bases matching TRBD1. V lost 0 bases, J lost 6 bases, and 10 bases stayed unmatched. The length of the CDR3 is 18 residues. The germline V gene encodes CDR1 SGHRS and CDR2 YFSETQ.

This clonotype was counted many times. V usage is TRBV5-1 and J usage is TRBJ2-7; 7 bases map to TRBD1. The germline V gene has CDR1 SGHRS and CDR2 YFSETQ. The length of the CDR3 is 18 residues. V gave up 2 bases and J gave up 0 bases; unmatched junction bases: 14. The CDR3 DNA follows: TGCGCCAGCAGCTTAAGGCTGGGGACAGAGATCAGCTCCTACGAGCAGTACTTC. This encodes CASSLRLGTEISSYEQYF.

This clonotype was counted ten times or more. The CDR3 sequence is CASSYRDRGYEQYF. CDR3 in DNA: TGTGCCAGCAGTTACCGGGACAGGGGTTACGAGCAGTACTTC. The chain couples TRBV6-5 to TRBJ2-7, with 10 bases fitting TRBD1. CDR3 length: 14 amino acids. Looked up from germline, CDR1 is MNHEY and CDR2 is SVGAGI. V lost 2 bases, J lost 4 bases, and 2 bases stayed unmatched.

The rearrangement uses TRBV27 and TRBJ1-1, with 7 bases that match TRBD1. The CDR3 length is 13 residues. Per the germline V gene, CDR1 is MNHEY and CDR2 is SMNVEV (reference sequence). Trimming at V came to 6 bases and at J to 5 bases, leaving 6 bases not matched to a gene. Here the CDR3 DNA reads TGTGCCAGCAGGCAGGGGGTAGGGACTGAAGCTTTCTTT. It is translated as CASRQGVGTEAFF.

This clonotype was recorded at least ten times. The chain combines TRBV12-3 or TRBV12-4 with TRBJ2-3; D is unresolved. V lost 8 bases and J lost 1, with 7 bases in between. The CDR3 spans 12 residues. The CDR3 nucleotides are TGTGCCAGCGGACCAGGCACAGATACGCAGTATTTT. Amino acids: CASGPGTDTQYF.

There are many counts of this clonotype. The CDR3: CASSLSREAFF. The CDR3 region has the DNA TGTGCCAGCAGCTTATCCAGGGAGGCTTTCTTT. This sequence joins TRBV7-8 and TRBJ1-1; possible D gene TRBD1, 5 bases. Germline lookup yields CDR1 SGHVS and CDR2 FQNEAQ. V shed 2 bases and J shed 11 bases, with 9 bases lying between them. CDR3 size: 11 residues.

As to this clonotype: This may be a read error: a much more frequent sequence differs by one nucleotide. This chain connects TRBV20-1 to TRBJ1-5; a weak D match, TRBD1 (6 bases). The germline V gene has CDR1 DFQATT and CDR2 SNEGSKA (reference sequence). This CDR3 comprises 13 residues. V was cut by 7 bases and J by 9 bases, with 19 bases left in between. The CDR3, as DNA: TGCAGTGGTGAAGGGCCAGGGGTATGGCCCCAGCATTTT. This sequence encodes CSGEGPGVWPQHF.

This clonotype was detected only a few times. This chain links TRBV29-1 with TRBJ2-3; 12 bases match TRBD1. This CDR3 comprises 14 residues. Per the germline V gene, CDR1 is SQVTM and CDR2 is ANQGSEA. V gave up 6 bases and J gave up 8 bases; unmatched junction bases: 9. The CDR3 region is CSVQPGQGASTQYF. In DNA form, the CDR3 reads TGCAGCGTGCAGCCGGGACAGGGGGCGAGTACGCAGTATTTT.

The sample holds a few counts of this clonotype. This chain links TRBV12-3 or TRBV12-4 with TRBJ2-3, with 8 positions matching TRBD2. This CDR3 comprises 15 residues. Trimming at V came to 3 bases and at J to 4 bases, leaving 6 bases not matched to a gene. CDR3 bases: TGTGCCAGCAGTTTTGCCGGGGGGGCCCCAGATACGCAGTATTTT. This codes for CASSFAGGAPDTQYF.

J is TRBJ2-2 and V is TRBV20-1; TRBD2 might be the D (6 bases). Germline V CDR1 and CDR2: DFQATT, SNEGSKA (reference sequence). This CDR3 contains 16 residues. V lost 0 bases and J 1 base, leaving 12 bases between the germline ends. CDR3 bases: TGCAGTGCTAGAGATGAGCGGCGGGGGAACACCGGGGAGCTGTTTTTT. As protein: CSARDERRGNTGELFF.

This chain uses TRBV5-1 with TRBJ2-5, with TRBD2 matching over 15 bases. This CDR3 has 18 amino acids. Germline V gene sequence: CDR1 SGHRS, CDR2 YFSETQ. V was pared by 4 bases and J by 3 bases, with 10 bases of the junction left unmatched. Here the CDR3 reads CASSPGLAGGSHKETQYF. The CDR3 DNA follows: TGCGCCAGCAGCCCAGGACTAGCGGGGGGGTCCCACAAAGAGACCCAGTACTTC.

This clonotype has a handful of counts. This chain joins TRBV12-3 or TRBV12-4 and TRBJ2-7; tentatively, D is TRBD1 (5 bases). This CDR3 region has 11 residues. V lost 5 bases to trimming and J lost 7 bases, with 9 bases between them. CDR3 nucleotide sequence: TGTGCCAGCAGTCACAGGTGGGAGCAGTACTTC. Translation: CASSHRWEQYF.

This clonotype was seen a few times. DNA of the CDR3: TGTGCCAGCAGGCACACCTCATCGGACACTGAAGCTTTCTTT. Residues: CASRHTSSDTEAFF. The chain links TRBV12-3 or TRBV12-4 to TRBJ1-1; no definite D call. The V end lost 6 bases, the J end lost 3 bases, and 14 bases lay between the germline ends. The CDR3 has 14 amino acids.